Listed below are T cell receptor beta chains from one sample, sequenced in a study of beta chain features in type 1 diabetes. Sequencing was performed with immunoSEQ multiplex PCR; in TCRdb, only in-frame clones are kept and a portion is missing. The data show around 150,000 clones, with 6.9% seen just once and around 1.5% held by the top ten. The sequencing input was central memory CD4+ T cells from blood. The receptors were gathered from a woman in her twenties or thirties in good health. CDR3s include the opening cysteine and the closing phenylalanine or tryptophan. Each record gives: clone size, D gene, J gene, V gene, CDR3 DNA, CDR3 protein. A D gene is named only where the DNA matches it firmly. Size is omitted from some rows. Given values are once, few, many or a class for expanded clones.

clone size: -; D gene: TRBD1; J gene: TRBJ2-7; V gene: TRBV29-1; CDR3 DNA: TGCAGCGTTGTTCTTACAACGCGGACAGGTACCTACGAGCAGTACTTC; CDR3 protein: CSVVLTTRTGTYEQYF
clone size: few; D gene: -; J gene: TRBJ1-5; V gene: TRBV7-9; CDR3 DNA: TGTGCCAGCAGCCCCGGGGGGGTTAGGGGCAATCAGCCCCAGCATTTT; CDR3 protein: CASSPGGVRGNQPQHF
clone size: -; D gene: TRBD2; J gene: TRBJ2-1; V gene: TRBV7-2; CDR3 DNA: TGTGCCAGCAGCTTTTGGGGGGGCAATGAGCAGTTCTTC; CDR3 protein: CASSFWGGNEQFF
clone size: few; D gene: -; J gene: TRBJ2-1; V gene: TRBV19; CDR3 DNA: TGTGCCAGTAGTGGGATTTGGGGGGATAATGAGCAGTTCTTC; CDR3 protein: CASSGIWGDNEQFF
clone size: -; D gene: TRBD2; J gene: TRBJ2-7; V gene: TRBV28; CDR3 DNA: TGTGCCATCACCCCTGCGGCTAGCGGGGCCTACGAGCAGTACTTC; CDR3 protein: CAITPAASGAYEQYF
clone size: -; D gene: TRBD1; J gene: TRBJ1-1; V gene: TRBV28; CDR3 DNA: TGTGCCAGCAGTCCCAGGACAGGATGGGCTGAAGCTTTCTTT; CDR3 protein: CASSPRTGWAEAFF
clone size: -; D gene: -; J gene: TRBJ2-1; V gene: TRBV19; CDR3 DNA: TGTGCCAGTAGTATATTACCCATAACCGAGGGTGGGCAGTTCTTC; CDR3 protein: CASSILPITEGGQFF
clone size: -; D gene: -; J gene: TRBJ2-6; V gene: TRBV5-6; CDR3 DNA: TGTGCCAGCACCACTTTCACGGGTCAGCCTCTTCTCAGGGCCAACGTCCTGACTTTC; CDR3 protein: CASTTFTGQPLLRANVLTF
clone size: few; D gene: -; J gene: TRBJ2-7; V gene: TRBV4-3; CDR3 DNA: TGCGCCAGCAGCCAGGGACATGGCACCTCCTACGAGCAGTACTTC; CDR3 protein: CASSQGHGTSYEQYF
clone size: -; D gene: TRBD1; J gene: TRBJ2-7; V gene: TRBV2; CDR3 DNA: TGTGCCAGCAGTGGCATGGGACAGTCCTACGAGCAGTACTTC; CDR3 protein: CASSGMGQSYEQYF
clone size: few; D gene: TRBD2; J gene: TRBJ2-7; V gene: TRBV6-6; CDR3 DNA: TGTGCCAGCAGTGGGACTAGCGCCACCTACGAGCAGTACTTC; CDR3 protein: CASSGTSATYEQYF
clone size: few; D gene: TRBD2; J gene: TRBJ2-1; V gene: TRBV7-3; CDR3 DNA: TGTGCCAGCAGCCTAGGACTAGCGGAAAACAATGAGCAGTTCTTC; CDR3 protein: CASSLGLAENNEQFF
clone size: -; D gene: TRBD1; J gene: TRBJ2-7; V gene: TRBV27; CDR3 DNA: TGTGCCAGCAGTAAGACAGGGAACTCCCCCAACTCCTACGAGCAGTACTTC; CDR3 protein: CASSKTGNSPNSYEQYF
clone size: many; D gene: TRBD1; J gene: TRBJ1-5; V gene: TRBV7-2; CDR3 DNA: TGTGCCAGCAGCTGGGACAGTTCGAATCAGCCCCAGCATTTT; CDR3 protein: CASSWDSSNQPQHF
clone size: -; D gene: -; J gene: TRBJ1-5; V gene: TRBV6-6; CDR3 DNA: TGTGCCAGCAGTGACGGGGGGTTCAATCAGCCCCAGCATTTT; CDR3 protein: CASSDGGFNQPQHF
clone size: -; D gene: -; J gene: TRBJ1-1; V gene: TRBV7-2; CDR3 DNA: TGTGCCAGCAGCTTAGCGACAGAGAACACTGAAGCTTTCTTT; CDR3 protein: CASSLATENTEAFF
clone size: few; D gene: -; J gene: TRBJ2-7; V gene: TRBV11-2; CDR3 DNA: TGTGCCAGCAGCTTAGGGATAACAGCCTACGAGCAGTACTTC; CDR3 protein: CASSLGITAYEQYF
clone size: -; D gene: TRBD1; J gene: TRBJ2-7; V gene: TRBV7-9; CDR3 DNA: TGTGCCAGCAGCTTACCATTGGACAGGGGCGGGTCCTACGAGCAGTACTTC; CDR3 protein: CASSLPLDRGGSYEQYF
clone size: -; D gene: TRBD1; J gene: TRBJ1-1; V gene: TRBV28; CDR3 DNA: TGTGCCAGTACCACCTCCGGGACAGAGAACACTGAAGCTTTCTTT; CDR3 protein: CASTTSGTENTEAFF
clone size: -; D gene: -; J gene: TRBJ1-5; V gene: TRBV19; CDR3 DNA: TGTGCCAGTAGTCCTACTACAGGGTACAATCAGCCCCAGCATTTT; CDR3 protein: CASSPTTGYNQPQHF